Following are 3 T cell receptor beta chains from one sample sequenced in a study of PD-1 blockade in mismatch repair-deficient tumors. As to time point: approximately ten-day in vitro stimulation with candidate neoantigen peptide 3. Which antigens these TCRs recognize remains unknown. The data were produced by immunoSEQ multiplex PCR, yet TCRdb's version contains in-frame clones alone and is incomplete. The profile covers approximately 9,300 clones, with under 95% appearing a single time and over 9.5% taken by the ten largest. This specimen was cells cultured in vitro, taken from a patient treated with pembrolizumab. The receptors originated from an adult with mismatch repair-deficient cancer.

This clone was detected once. The gene calls are TRBV27 and TRBJ2-1; 11 bases are shared with TRBD2. The CDR3 totals 13 residues. With V trimmed by 8 bases and J by 9 bases, 6 bases remained unmatched. The V gene's germline CDR1 is MNHEY and CDR2 SMNVEV (reference sequence). CDR3 residues: CASSGLAVLEQFF. CDR3 bases: TGTGCCAGCTCGGGACTAGCGGTCCTTGAGCAGTTCTTC.

J is TRBJ2-5 and V is TRBV7-8, with 7 bases fitting TRBD1. The germline CDR1 and CDR2 sequences are SGHVS and FQNEAQ. The V segment lost 3 bases and the J segment 3 bases; nucleotides outside the gene matches: 4. This CDR3 is built from 14 residues. CDR3 loop: CASSFWGQKETQYF. DNA for the CDR3: TGTGCCAGCAGCTTTTGGGGACAGAAAGAGACCCAGTACTTC. Together with reference TRBV7-8 and TRBJ2-5, the CDR3 gives the full variable domain: GAGVSQSPRYKVAKRGQDVALRCDPISGHVSLFWYQQALGQGPEFLTYFQNEAQLDKSGLPSDRFFAERPEGSVSTLKIQRTQQEDSAVYLCASSFWGQKETQYFGPGTRLLVL.

The V and J genes are TRBV19 and TRBJ2-2; D perhaps matches TRBD1 (6 bases). Trimming left V 4 bases short and J 1 base short, with 7 bases between. This CDR3 region has 14 residues. Germline V lookup: CDR1 LNHDA, CDR2 SQIVND (reference sequence). As DNA, the CDR3 is TGTGCCAGTAGTAAGACAGGGAACACCGGGGAGCTGTTTTTT. Protein: CASSKTGNTGELFF.